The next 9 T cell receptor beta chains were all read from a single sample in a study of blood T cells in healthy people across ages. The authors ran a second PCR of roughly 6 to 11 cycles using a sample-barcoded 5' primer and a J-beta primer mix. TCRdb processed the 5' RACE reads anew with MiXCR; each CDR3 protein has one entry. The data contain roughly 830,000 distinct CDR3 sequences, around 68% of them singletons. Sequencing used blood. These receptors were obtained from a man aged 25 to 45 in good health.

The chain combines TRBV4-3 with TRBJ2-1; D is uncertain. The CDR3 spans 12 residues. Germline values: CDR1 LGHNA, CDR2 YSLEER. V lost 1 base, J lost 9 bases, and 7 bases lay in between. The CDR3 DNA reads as TGCGCCAGCAGCCAAGCTGCAACTGAGCAGTTCTTC. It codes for CASSQAATEQFF.

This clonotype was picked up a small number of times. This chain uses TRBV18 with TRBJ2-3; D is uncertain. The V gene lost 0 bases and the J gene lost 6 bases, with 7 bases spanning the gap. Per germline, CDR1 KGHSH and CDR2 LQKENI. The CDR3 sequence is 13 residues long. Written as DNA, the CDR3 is TGTGCCAGCTCACCACCCACCAGGGATACGCAGTATTTT. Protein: CASSPPTRDTQYF.

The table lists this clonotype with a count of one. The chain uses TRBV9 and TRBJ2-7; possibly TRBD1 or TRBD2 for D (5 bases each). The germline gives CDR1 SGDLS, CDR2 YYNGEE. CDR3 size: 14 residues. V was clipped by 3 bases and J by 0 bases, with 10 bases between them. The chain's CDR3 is CASSAGAFSYEQYF. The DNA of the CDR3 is TGTGCCAGCAGCGCCGGGGCCTTCTCCTACGAGCAGTACTTC.

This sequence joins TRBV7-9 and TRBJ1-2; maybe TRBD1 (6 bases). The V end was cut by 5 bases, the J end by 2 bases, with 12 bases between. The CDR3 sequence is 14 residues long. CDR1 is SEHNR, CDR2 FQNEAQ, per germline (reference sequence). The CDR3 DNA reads TGTGCCAGCAGCCGCCCAGACAGGAACTATGGCTACACCTTC. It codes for CASSRPDRNYGYTF.

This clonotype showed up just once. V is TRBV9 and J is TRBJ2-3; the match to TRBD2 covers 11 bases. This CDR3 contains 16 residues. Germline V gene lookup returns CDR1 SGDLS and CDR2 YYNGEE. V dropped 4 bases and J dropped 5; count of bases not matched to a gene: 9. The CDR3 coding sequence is TGTGCCAGCAGCCTTCGAGGTAGCGGGGGGGGAGATACGCAGTATTTT. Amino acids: CASSLRGSGGGDTQYF.

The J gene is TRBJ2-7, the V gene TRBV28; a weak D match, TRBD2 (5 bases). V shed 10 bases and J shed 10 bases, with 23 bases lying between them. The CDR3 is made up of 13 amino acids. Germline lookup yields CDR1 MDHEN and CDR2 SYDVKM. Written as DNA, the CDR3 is TGTGCCATCAAACTAGAGGGTCCGGCGGCCCAGTACTTC. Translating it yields CAIKLEGPAAQYF. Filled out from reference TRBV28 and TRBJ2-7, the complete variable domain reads DVKVTQSSRYLVKRTGEKVFLECVQDMDHENMFWYRQDPGLGLRLIYFSYDVKMKEKGDIPEGYSVSREKKERFSLILESASTNQTSMYLCAIKLEGPAAQYFGPGTRLTVT.

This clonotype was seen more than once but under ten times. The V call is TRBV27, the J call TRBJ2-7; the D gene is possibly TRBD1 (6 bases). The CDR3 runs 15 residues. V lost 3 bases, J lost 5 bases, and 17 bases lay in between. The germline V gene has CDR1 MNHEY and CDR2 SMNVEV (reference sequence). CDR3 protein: CASSLGTGPSHEQYF. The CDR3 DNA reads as TGTGCCAGCAGTTTGGGTACAGGGCCATCCCACGAGCAGTACTTC.

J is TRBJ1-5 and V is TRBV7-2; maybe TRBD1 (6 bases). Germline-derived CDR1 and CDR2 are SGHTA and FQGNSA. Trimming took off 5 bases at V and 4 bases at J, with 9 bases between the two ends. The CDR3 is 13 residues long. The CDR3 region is CASSTDRNQPQHF. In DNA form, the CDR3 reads TGTGCCAGCAGCACCGACAGGAATCAGCCCCAGCATTTT.

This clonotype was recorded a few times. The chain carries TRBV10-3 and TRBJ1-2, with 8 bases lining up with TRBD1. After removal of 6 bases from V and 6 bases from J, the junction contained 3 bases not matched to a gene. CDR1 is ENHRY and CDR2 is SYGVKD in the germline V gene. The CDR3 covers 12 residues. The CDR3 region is CAIRQGAHGYTF. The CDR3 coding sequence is TGTGCCATCAGGCAGGGGGCTCATGGCTACACCTTC.